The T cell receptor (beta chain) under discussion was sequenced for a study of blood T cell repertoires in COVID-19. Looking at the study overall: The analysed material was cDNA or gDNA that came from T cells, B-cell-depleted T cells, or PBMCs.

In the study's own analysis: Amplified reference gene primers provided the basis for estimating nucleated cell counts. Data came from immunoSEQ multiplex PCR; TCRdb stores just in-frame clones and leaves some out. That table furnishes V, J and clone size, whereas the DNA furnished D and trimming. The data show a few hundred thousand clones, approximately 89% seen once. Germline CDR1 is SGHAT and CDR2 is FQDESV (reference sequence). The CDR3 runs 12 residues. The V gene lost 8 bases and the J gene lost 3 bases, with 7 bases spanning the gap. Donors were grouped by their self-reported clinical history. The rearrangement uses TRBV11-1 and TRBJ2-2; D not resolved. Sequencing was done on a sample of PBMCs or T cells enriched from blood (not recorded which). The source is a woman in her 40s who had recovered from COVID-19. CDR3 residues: CASCVHTGELFF. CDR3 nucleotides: TGTGCCAGCTGCGTCCACACCGGGGAGCTGTTTTTT.